Below are 10 T cell receptor beta chains sequenced from a single sample in a study of T cell responses to AZD1222 COVID-19 vaccine. Profiling relied on immunoSEQ multiplex PCR, and the TCRdb table lists in-frame clones only, not all of them. The sample lists over 85,000 clones; roughly 84% were seen once. This sample comprised peripheral blood, obtained on day 0 of AZD1222 vaccination. Receptors were obtained from an adult in good health.

In its sample, this clone was seen once. The chain is built from TRBV7-2 and TRBJ2-6; no firm D call. The germline V and J ends were trimmed by 3 bases and 4 bases, with 10 bases remaining between them. There are 15 residues in the CDR3. Germline CDR1 reads SGHTA; CDR2 reads FQGNSA. CDR3 in DNA: TGTGCCAGCAGCTTTCGGCAGTCGGGGGCCAACGTCCTGACTTTC. Residues: CASSFRQSGANVLTF.

This rearrangement joins TRBV9 to TRBJ1-3; no firm D call. Trimming removed 3 bases from V and 4 bases from J, with 14 bases in between. CDR3 size: 15 residues. Germline assignment: CDR1 SGDLS and CDR2 YYNGEE. The CDR3 DNA follows: TGTGCCAGCAGCGCCGACTTGGGGATGGGAAACACCATATATTTT. Translating gives CASSADLGMGNTIYF.

This CDR3 is CASTGAGGYNEQFF. The CDR3 nucleotides are TGTGCCAGCACTGGGGCGGGGGGTTACAATGAGCAGTTCTTC. This chain connects TRBV2 to TRBJ2-1, with 8 positions matching TRBD2. V lost 7 bases and J lost 4; bases outside the gene matches: 6. Germline assignment: CDR1 SNHLY and CDR2 FYNNEI. The CDR3 has 14 amino acids.

The gene calls are TRBV10-3 and TRBJ2-1; D may be TRBD2 (5 bases). Germline V gene sequence: CDR1 ENHRY, CDR2 SYGVKD. CDR3 length: 15 amino acids. V was shortened by 2 bases and J by 3 bases, with 11 bases between the two germline ends. This CDR3 is CAISEEGRSYNEQFF. CDR3 coding DNA: TGTGCCATCAGTGAGGAGGGCAGAAGCTACAATGAGCAGTTCTTC.

The chain carries TRBV6-6 and TRBJ1-2; TRBD1 agrees at 7 bases. With 5 bases clipped from V and 4 bases from J, the junction kept 7 bases outside the gene matches. Germline V gene lookup returns CDR1 MNHNY and CDR2 SVGAGI (reference sequence). This CDR3 comprises 14 residues. The CDR3 region has the DNA TGTGCCAGCAGTGCGCAACAGGGGACCTATGGCTACACCTTC. Translated, it gives CASSAQQGTYGYTF.

V and J are TRBV4-3 and TRBJ1-2; 8 bases line up with TRBD1. The germline CDR1 and CDR2 sequences are LGHNA and YSLEER. V was clipped by 2 bases and J by 4 bases; unmatched bases: 15. The CDR3 is 18 residues long. In DNA form, the CDR3 reads TGCGCCAGCAGCCAAAGAGTGACAGGGGATGGGAATGTCTATGGCTACACCTTC. This gives the protein CASSQRVTGDGNVYGYTF.

This clone has ten or more counts. This chain joins TRBV3-1 (or the pseudogene TRBV3-2) and TRBJ2-1, with 11 bases lining up with TRBD2. The V gene end was trimmed by 0 bases and the J gene end by 7 bases; junction bases not matched to a gene: 5. Germline CDR1 is LGHDT and CDR2 is YNNKEL (reference sequence). The CDR3 loop spans 16 amino acids. The CDR3 DNA reads TGTGCCAGCAGCCAAGACTTACCTAGCGGGGGGAATGAGCAGTTCTTC. Protein product: CASSQDLPSGGNEQFF.

V gene TRBV6-5 combines with J gene TRBJ2-7, with D possibly TRBD2 on 6 matching bases. The CDR3 runs to 15 residues. Germline V gene data show CDR1 as MNHEY and CDR2 as SVGAGI. Trimming took 4 bases from V and 0 from J, leaving 13 bases between them. The CDR3 nucleotides are TGTGCCAGCAGTTCTGCCGGGGGAAGCTCCTACGAGCAGTACTTC. Translated: CASSSAGGSSYEQYF.

The CDR3 spells CASSKQPIAYEQYF. The CDR3 DNA sequence: TGTGCCAGTAGTAAACAACCGATAGCCTACGAGCAGTACTTC. The chain uses TRBV19 and TRBJ2-7; unclear D gene. Germline CDR1 reads LNHDA; CDR2 reads SQIVND (reference sequence). This CDR3 is 14 amino acids long. The germline V and J ends were trimmed by 4 bases and 2 bases, with 12 bases remaining between them.

This clone was counted a single time. The chain combines TRBV21-1 with TRBJ2-7. TRBV21-1 is an annotated pseudogene. This CDR3 has 14 amino acids. The CDR3 DNA reads as TGTGCCAGCAGCGAGGGACCGAGGACTGACGAGCAGTACGTC. It translates to CASSEGPRTDEQYV.